Below, one T cell receptor beta chain is given with its context. Its antigen is unknown. The CDR3 totals 16 residues. Germline lookup yields CDR1 SGHRS and CDR2 YFSETQ. Germline trimming cut 2 bases from V and 2 bases from J; bases unmatched to any gene: 6. Clones were sequenced by immunoSEQ multiplex PCR, and TCRdb holds only the in-frame ones, with some missing. The table includes 200,000 to 250,000 clones, approximately 88% detected once. This sample is drawn from a study of Ad26.COV2.S vaccination and SARS-CoV-2 variants. Overall study context: The vaccine Ad26.COV2.S was put into the muscle once, or twice with 56 days between. Findings and caveats of the study: Vaccinated and placebo-treated recipients had similar non-spike TCR breadth.

Indicated treatment: some 19 received Ad26.COV2.S at low or high dose, single or two shots; about five received placebo; per-sample allocation not given. Samples came from day 63 after the first vaccine or placebo injection. Cohort 1b enrolled adults aged 18-55 years in Boston. The administered vaccine (an Ad26 vector) expressed Wuhan-strain SARS-CoV-2 spike. The V and J genes are TRBV5-1 and TRBJ2-3; 9 bases line up with TRBD1. This specimen consisted of peripheral blood, obtained in a trial of Ad26.COV2.S vaccine versus placebo. The TCR comes from a person between 18 and 59 years old who received the Ad26.COV2.S COVID-19 vaccine or a placebo. The CDR3 sequence: CASSLTGGANTDTQYF. The CDR3 nucleotides are TGCGCCAGCAGCTTAACAGGGGGCGCGAACACAGATACGCAGTATTTT.